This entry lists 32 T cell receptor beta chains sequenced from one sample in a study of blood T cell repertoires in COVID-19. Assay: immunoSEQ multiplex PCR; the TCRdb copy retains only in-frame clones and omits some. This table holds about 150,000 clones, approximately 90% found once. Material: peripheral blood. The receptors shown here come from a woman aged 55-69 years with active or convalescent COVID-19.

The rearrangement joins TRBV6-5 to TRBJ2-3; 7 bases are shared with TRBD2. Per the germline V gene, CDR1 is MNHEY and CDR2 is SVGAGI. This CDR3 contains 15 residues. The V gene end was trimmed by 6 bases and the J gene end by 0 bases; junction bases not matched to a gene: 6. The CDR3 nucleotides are TGTGCCAGCAGAGAGCGGGGCCAAAGCACAGATACGCAGTATTTT. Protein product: CASRERGQSTDTQYF.

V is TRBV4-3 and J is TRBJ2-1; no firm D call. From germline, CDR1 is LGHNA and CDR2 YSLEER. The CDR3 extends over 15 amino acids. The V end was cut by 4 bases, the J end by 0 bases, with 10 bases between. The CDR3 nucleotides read TGCGCCAGCAGCCCTTCTCCGAGCTCCTACAATGAGCAGTTCTTC. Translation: CASSPSPSSYNEQFF.

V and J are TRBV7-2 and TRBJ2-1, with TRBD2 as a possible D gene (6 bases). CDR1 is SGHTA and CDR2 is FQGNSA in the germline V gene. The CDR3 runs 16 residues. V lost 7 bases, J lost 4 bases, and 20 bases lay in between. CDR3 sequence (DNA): TGTGCCAGCAACCCATGGGGCGGGGCGGGTTACAATGAGCAGTTCTTC. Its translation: CASNPWGGAGYNEQFF. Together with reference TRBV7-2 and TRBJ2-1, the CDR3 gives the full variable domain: GAGVSQSPSNKVTEKGKDVELRCDPISGHTALYWYRQSLGQGLEFLIYFQGNSAPDKSGLPSDRFSAERTGGSVSTLTIQRTQQEDSAVYLCASNPWGGAGYNEQFFGPGTRLTVL.

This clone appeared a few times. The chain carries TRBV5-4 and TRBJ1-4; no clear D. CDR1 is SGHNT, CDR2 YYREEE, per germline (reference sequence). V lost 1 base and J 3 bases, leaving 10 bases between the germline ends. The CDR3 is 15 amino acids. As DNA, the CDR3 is TGTGCCAGCAGCTTGTCACTAGGGTCTAATGAAAAACTGTTTTTT. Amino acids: CASSLSLGSNEKLFF. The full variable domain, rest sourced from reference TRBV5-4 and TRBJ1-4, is ETGVTQSPTHLIKTRGQQVTLRCSSQSGHNTVSWYQQALGQGPQFIFQYYREEENGRGNFPPRFSGLQFPNYSSELNVNALELDDSALYLCASSLSLGSNEKLFFGSGTQLSVL.

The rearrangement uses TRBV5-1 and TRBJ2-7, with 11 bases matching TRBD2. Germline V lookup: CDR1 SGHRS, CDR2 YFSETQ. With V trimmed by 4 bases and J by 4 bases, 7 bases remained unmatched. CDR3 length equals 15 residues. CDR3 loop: CASSETSGGVYEQYF. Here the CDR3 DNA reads TGCGCCAGCAGCGAAACTAGCGGGGGTGTTTACGAGCAGTACTTC.

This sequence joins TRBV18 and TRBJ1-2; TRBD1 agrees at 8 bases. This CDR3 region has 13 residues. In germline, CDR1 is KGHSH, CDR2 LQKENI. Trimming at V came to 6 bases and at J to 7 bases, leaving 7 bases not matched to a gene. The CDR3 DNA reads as TGTGCCAGCTCGACAGGGGAGGTTGGTGGCTACACCTTC. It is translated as CASSTGEVGGYTF.

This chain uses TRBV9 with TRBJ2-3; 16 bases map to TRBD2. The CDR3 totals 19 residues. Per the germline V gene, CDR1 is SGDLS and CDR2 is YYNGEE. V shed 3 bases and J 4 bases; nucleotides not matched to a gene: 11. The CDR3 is CASSAYSGTSGGAPDTQYF. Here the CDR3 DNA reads TGTGCCAGCAGCGCTTACAGCGGGACTAGCGGGGGGGCACCAGATACGCAGTATTTT.

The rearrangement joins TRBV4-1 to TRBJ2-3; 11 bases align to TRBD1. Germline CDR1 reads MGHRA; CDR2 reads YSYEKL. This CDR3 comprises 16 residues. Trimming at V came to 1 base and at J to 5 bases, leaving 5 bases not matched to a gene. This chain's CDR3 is CASSQAGTGGQDTQYF. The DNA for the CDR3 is TGCGCCAGCAGCCAAGCCGGGACAGGGGGACAAGATACGCAGTATTTT.

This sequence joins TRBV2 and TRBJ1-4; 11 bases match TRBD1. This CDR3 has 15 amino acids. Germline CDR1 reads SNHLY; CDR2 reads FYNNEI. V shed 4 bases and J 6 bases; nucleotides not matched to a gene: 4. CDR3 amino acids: CASSGDRGIYEKLFF. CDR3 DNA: TGTGCCAGCAGTGGGGACAGGGGGATATATGAAAAACTGTTTTTT.

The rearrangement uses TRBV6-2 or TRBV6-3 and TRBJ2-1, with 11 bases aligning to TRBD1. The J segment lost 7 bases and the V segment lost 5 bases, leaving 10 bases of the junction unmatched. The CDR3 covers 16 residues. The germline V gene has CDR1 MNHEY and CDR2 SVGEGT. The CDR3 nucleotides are TGTGCCAGCAGTGCTATCTGGGACAGGGGGGTAAATGAGCAGTTCTTC. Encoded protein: CASSAIWDRGVNEQFF.

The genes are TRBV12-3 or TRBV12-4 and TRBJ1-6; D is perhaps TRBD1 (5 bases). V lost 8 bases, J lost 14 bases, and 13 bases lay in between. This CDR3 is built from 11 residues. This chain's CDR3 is CASSTGGALHF. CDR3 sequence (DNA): TGTGCCAGCTCTACTGGGGGGGCCCTCCACTTT.

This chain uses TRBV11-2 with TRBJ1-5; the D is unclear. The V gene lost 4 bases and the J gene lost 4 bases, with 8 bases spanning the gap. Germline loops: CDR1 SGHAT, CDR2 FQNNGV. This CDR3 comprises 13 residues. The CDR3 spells CASSSNRNQPQHF. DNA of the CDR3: TGTGCCAGCAGCTCAAACAGAAATCAGCCCCAGCATTTT.

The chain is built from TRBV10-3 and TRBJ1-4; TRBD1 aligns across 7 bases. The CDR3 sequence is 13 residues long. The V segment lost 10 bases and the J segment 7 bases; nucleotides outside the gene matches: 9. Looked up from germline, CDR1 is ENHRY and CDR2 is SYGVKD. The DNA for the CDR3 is TGTGCCACCGAGGACAGGTTAGGTGAAAAACTGTTTTTT. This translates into CATEDRLGEKLFF.

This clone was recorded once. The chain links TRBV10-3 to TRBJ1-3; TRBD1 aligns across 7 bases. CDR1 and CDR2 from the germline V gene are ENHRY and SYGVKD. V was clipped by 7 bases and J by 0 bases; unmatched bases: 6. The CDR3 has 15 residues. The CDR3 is CAITLDRFSGNTIYF. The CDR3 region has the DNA TGTGCCATCACCCTGGACAGGTTCTCTGGAAACACCATATATTTT.

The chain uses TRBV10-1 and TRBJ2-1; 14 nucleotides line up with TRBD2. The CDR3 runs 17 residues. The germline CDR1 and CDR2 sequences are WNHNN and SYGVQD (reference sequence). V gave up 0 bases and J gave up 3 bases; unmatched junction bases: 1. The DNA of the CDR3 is TGCGCCAGCAGTGAGTCGGGACTAGCGGGGGTCTACAATGAGCAGTTCTTC. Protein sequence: CASSESGLAGVYNEQFF.

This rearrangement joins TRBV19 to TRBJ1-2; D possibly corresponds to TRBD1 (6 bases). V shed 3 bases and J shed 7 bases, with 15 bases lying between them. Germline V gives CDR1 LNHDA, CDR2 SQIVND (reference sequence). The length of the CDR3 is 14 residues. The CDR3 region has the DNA TGTGCCAGTAGTATCCCCCTAAGGGGGATTGGCTACACCTTC. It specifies CASSIPLRGIGYTF.

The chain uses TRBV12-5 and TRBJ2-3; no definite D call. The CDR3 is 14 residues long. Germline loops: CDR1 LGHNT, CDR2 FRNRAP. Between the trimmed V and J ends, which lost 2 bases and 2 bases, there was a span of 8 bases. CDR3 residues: CASGLNFPTDTQYF. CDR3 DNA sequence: TGTGCTAGTGGTTTGAACTTCCCCACAGATACGCAGTATTTT.

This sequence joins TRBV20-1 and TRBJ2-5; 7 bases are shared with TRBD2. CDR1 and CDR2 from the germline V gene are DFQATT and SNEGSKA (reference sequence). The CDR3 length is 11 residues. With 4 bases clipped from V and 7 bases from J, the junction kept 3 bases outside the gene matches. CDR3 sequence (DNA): TGCAGTGCTAATTGGGAGGGGACCCAGTACTTC. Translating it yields CSANWEGTQYF.

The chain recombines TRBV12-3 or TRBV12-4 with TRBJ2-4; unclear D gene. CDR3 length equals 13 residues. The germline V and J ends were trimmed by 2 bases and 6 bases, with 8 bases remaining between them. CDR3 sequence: CASSLIASNIQYF. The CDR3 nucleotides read TGTGCCAGCAGTTTAATAGCCTCAAACATTCAGTACTTC.

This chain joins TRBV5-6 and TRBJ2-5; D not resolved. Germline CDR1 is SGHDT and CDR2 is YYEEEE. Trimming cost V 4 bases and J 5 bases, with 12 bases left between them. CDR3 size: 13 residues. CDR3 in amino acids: CASSLSWAETQYF. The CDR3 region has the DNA TGTGCCAGCAGCCTATCGTGGGCGGAGACCCAGTACTTC.

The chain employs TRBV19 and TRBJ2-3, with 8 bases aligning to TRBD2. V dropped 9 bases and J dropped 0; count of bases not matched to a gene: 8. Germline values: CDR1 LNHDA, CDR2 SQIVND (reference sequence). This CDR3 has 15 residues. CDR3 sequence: CASRLSGVSTDTQYF. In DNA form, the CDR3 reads TGTGCCAGCCGCCTTAGCGGGGTCAGCACAGATACGCAGTATTTT.

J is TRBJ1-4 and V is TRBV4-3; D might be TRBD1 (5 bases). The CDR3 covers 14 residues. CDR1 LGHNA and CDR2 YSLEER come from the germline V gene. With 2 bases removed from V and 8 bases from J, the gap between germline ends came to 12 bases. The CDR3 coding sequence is TGCGCCAGCAGCCAAACGGGGGTTGCGGAAAAACTGTTTTTT. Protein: CASSQTGVAEKLFF.

The CDR3 sequence: CASVSGDTQYF. The CDR3 DNA follows: TGTGCCAGCGTCAGCGGAGATACGCAGTATTTT. The chain employs TRBV19 and TRBJ2-3, with D possibly TRBD2 on 5 matching bases. The CDR3 is 11 amino acids. Trimming pared 9 bases from V and 5 bases from J, leaving 9 bases between. Germline V gene lookup returns CDR1 LNHDA and CDR2 SQIVND (reference sequence). The variable domain in full, with the rest retrieved from reference TRBV19 and TRBJ2-3, is DGGITQSPKYLFRKEGQNVTLSCEQNLNHDAMYWYRQDPGQGLRLIYYSQIVNDFQKGDIAEGYSVSREKKESFPLTVTSAQKNPTAFYLCASVSGDTQYFGPGTRLTVL.

CDR3 sequence reads: CASSLSPGTFYEQYF. CDR3 in DNA: TGTGCCAGCAGCTTGTCCCCAGGGACATTCTACGAGCAGTACTTC. V usage is TRBV7-6 and J usage is TRBJ2-7; TRBD1 might be the D (6 bases). The CDR3 runs 15 residues. Between the trimmed V and J ends, which lost 3 bases and 3 bases, there was a span of 15 bases. CDR1 is SGHVS and CDR2 is FNYEAQ in the germline V gene.

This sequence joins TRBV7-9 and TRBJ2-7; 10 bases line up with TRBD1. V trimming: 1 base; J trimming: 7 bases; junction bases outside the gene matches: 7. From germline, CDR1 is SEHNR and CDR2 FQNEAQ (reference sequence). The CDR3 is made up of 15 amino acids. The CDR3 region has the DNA TGTGCCAGCAGCTTAGGGGGGACAGGGGTTGAAGAGCAGTACTTC. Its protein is CASSLGGTGVEEQYF.

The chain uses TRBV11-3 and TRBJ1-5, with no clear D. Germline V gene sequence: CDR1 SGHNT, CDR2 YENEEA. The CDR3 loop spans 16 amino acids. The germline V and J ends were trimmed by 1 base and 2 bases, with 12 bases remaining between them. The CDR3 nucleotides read TGTGCCAGCAGCTTAGTCGAACTTGAGTGCAATCAGCCCCAGCATTTT. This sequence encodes CASSLVELECNQPQHF.

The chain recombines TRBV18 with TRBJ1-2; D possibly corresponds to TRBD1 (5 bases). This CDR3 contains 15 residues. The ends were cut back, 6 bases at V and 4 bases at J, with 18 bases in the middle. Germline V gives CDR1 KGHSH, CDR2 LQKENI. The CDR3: CASSQQTQGVYGYTF. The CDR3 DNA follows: TGTGCCAGCTCCCAACAAACTCAGGGTGTCTATGGCTACACCTTC.

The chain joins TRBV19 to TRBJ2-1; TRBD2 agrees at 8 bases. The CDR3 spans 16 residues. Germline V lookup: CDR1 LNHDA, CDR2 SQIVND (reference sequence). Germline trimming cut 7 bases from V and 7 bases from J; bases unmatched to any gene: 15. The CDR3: CASTLATGGRKNEQFF. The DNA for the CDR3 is TGTGCCAGTACCCTCGCAACGGGGGGGCGCAAAAATGAGCAGTTCTTC.

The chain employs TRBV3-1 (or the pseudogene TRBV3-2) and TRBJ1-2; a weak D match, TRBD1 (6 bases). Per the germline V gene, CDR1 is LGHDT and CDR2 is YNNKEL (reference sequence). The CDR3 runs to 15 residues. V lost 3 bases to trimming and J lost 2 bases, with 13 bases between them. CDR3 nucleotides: TGTGCCAGCAGCCAGGCACCGGGACACAACTATGGCTACACCTTC. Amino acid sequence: CASSQAPGHNYGYTF.

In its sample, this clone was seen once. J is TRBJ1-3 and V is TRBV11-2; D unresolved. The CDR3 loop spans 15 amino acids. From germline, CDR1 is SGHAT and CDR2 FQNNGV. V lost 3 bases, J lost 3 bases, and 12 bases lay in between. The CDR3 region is CASSFGWGGGNTIYF. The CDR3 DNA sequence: TGTGCCAGCAGCTTCGGTTGGGGAGGTGGAAACACCATATATTTT.

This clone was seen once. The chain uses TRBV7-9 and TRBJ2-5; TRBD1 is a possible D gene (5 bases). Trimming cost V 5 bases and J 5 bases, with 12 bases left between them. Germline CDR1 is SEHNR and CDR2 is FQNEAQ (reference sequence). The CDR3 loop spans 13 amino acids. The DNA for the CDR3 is TGTGCCAGCAGCCGGAATGGGGCTGAGACCCAGTACTTC. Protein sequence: CASSRNGAETQYF.

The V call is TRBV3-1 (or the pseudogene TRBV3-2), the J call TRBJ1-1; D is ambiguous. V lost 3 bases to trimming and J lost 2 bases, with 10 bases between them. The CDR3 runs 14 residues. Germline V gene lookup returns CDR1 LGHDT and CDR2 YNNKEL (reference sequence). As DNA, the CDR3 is TGTGCCAGCAGCCAGCACACAGTAAACACTGAAGCTTTCTTT. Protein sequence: CASSQHTVNTEAFF.